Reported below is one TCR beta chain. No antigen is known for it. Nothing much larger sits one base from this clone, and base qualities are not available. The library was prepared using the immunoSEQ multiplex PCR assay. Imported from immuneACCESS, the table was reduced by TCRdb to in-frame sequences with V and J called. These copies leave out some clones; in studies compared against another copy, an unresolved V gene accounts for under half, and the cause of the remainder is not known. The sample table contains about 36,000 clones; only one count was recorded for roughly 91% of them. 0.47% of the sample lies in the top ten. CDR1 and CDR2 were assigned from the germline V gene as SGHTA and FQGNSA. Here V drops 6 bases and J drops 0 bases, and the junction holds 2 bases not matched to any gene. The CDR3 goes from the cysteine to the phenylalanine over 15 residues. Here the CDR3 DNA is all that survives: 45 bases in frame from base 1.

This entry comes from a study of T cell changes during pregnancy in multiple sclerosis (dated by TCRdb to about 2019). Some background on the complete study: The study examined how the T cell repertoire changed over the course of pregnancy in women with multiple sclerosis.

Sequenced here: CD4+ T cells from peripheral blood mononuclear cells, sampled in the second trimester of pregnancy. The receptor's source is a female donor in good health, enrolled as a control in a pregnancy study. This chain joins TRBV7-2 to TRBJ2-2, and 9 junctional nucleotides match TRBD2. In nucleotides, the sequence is TGTGCCAGCAGGGTAGCGGGGGCGAACACCGGGGAGCTGTTTTTT. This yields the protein CASRVAGANTGELFF.